Listed below are T cell receptor beta chains from one sample, sequenced in a study of naive and memory T cell subsets. A single record per CDR3 protein comes from TCRdb applying MiXCR to the UMI-ligation and nested PCR reads. The data show under 35,000 distinct CDR3 sequences, around 18% seen once. The sample was effector memory CD4+ T cells from blood. These TCRs come from a human donor in good health. Both conserved end residues are part of each CDR3. The D gene is left open where the match is weak. Expanded clones are given a class, and other clones once, few, many or no size at all.

>TRBJ1-5|-|TRBV21-1|-|17
CASNNGGVMGSNQPQHF
TGTGCCAGCAACAACGGAGGGGTTATGGGGAGCAATCAGCCCCAGCATTTT
>TRBJ1-5|-|TRBV28|-|14
CASSLRRLNQPQHF
TGTGCCAGCAGTTTACGACGGCTAAATCAGCCCCAGCATTTT
>TRBJ1-1|few|TRBV15|TRBD1|15
CATSSYGQGNTEAFF
TGTGCCACCAGCAGTTACGGACAGGGGAACACTGAAGCTTTCTTT
>TRBJ2-1|-|TRBV9|-|15
CASSVGLTSYNEQFF
TGTGCCAGCAGCGTAGGTCTGACATCCTACAATGAGCAGTTCTTC
>TRBJ1-2|many|TRBV3-1|TRBD1|12
CASRDRAYGYTF
TGTGCCAGCAGAGACAGGGCCTATGGCTACACCTTC
>TRBJ2-4|few|TRBV6-5|TRBD1|17
CASSYTPRQGSKNIQYF
TGTGCCAGCAGTTACACCCCCCGACAGGGCTCAAAAAACATTCAGTACTTC
>TRBJ2-2|-|TRBV7-2|-|16
CASSLGSSQSTGELFF
TGTGCCAGCAGCTTAGGATCGAGTCAGAGCACCGGGGAGCTGTTTTTT
>TRBJ1-1|-|TRBV29-1|-|12
CSVGGGLLEAFF
TGCAGCGTTGGCGGAGGACTTCTCGAAGCTTTCTTT
>TRBJ2-7|few|TRBV6-2/TRBV6-3|TRBD2|17
CASPSNCSGRDSYEQYF
TGTGCCAGCCCCTCAAATTGTAGCGGGAGGGACTCCTACGAGCAGTACTTC
>TRBJ1-5|many|TRBV28|-|15
CASQAGGVGQQPQHF
TGTGCCAGCCAGGCCGGGGGGGTGGGGCAACAGCCCCAGCATTTT
>TRBJ2-7|-|TRBV27|TRBD1|20
CASSPPFPDIRDRWSYEQYF
TGTGCCAGCAGTCCCCCCTTCCCAGATATCCGGGACAGGTGGTCCTACGAGCAGTACTTC
>TRBJ2-7|-|TRBV18|-|13
CASSPPGVYEQYF
TGTGCCAGCTCACCTCCGGGCGTCTACGAGCAGTACTTC
>TRBJ1-2|many|TRBV20-1|-|15
CSASGHGEFIYGYTF
TGCAGTGCTAGCGGCCATGGGGAGTTTATCTATGGCTACACCTTC
>TRBJ2-5|-|TRBV28|-|14
CASSFPGAQETQYF
TGTGCCAGCAGTTTTCCCGGGGCACAAGAGACCCAGTACTTC
>TRBJ1-3|-|TRBV3-1|TRBD1|13
CASSQVAGGTIYF
TGTGCCAGCAGCCAAGTTGCAGGGGGCACCATATATTTT
>TRBJ2-2|many|TRBV3-1|TRBD2|17
CASSQYRTRANTGELFF
TGTGCCAGCAGCCAATATCGGACTAGAGCGAACACCGGGGAGCTGTTTTTT
>TRBJ1-2|-|TRBV6-5|TRBD1|13
CASSYRQGGGYTF
TGTGCCAGCAGTTATCGACAGGGAGGTGGCTACACCTTC
>TRBJ1-3|-|TRBV18|TRBD1|20
CASSPLLPPGQGRQGNTIYF
TGTGCCAGCTCACCGCTTCTTCCACCGGGACAGGGTCGTCAAGGAAACACCATATATTTT
>TRBJ1-1|few|TRBV10-3|TRBD1|13
CASATGANTEAFF
TGTGCCAGCGCCACAGGGGCGAACACTGAAGCTTTCTTT
>TRBJ2-1|medium-sized|TRBV29-1|-|14
CSGRLAYSYNEQFF
TGCAGTGGTCGGCTGGCGTACTCCTACAATGAGCAGTTCTTC